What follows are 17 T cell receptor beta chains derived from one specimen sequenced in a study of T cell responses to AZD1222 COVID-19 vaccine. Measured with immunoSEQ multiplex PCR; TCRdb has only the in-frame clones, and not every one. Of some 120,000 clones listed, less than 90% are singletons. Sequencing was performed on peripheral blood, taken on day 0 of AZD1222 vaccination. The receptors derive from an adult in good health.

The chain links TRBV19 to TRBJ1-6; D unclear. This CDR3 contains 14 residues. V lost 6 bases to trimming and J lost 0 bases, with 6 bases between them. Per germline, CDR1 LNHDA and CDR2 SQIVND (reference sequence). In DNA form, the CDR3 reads TGTGCCAGTAGGAAAGTCTCCTATAATTCACCCCTCCACTTT. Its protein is CASRKVSYNSPLHF.

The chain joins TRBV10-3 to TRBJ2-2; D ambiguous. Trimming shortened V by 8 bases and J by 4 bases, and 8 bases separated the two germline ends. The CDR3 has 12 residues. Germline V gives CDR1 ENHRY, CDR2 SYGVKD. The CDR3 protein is CAIRWVTGELFF. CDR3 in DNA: TGTGCCATCCGGTGGGTCACCGGGGAGCTGTTTTTT.

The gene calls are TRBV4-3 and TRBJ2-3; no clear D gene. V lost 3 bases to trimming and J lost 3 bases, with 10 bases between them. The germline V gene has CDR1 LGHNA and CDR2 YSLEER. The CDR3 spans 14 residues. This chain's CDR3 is CASSQRRTTDTQYF. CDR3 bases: TGCGCCAGCAGCCAGAGGAGAACGACAGATACGCAGTATTTT.

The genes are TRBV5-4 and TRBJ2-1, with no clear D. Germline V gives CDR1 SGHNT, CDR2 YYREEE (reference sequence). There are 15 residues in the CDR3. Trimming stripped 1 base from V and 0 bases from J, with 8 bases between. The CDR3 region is CASSLLQSSYNEQFF. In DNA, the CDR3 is TGTGCCAGCAGCTTGTTACAGTCCTCCTACAATGAGCAGTTCTTC.

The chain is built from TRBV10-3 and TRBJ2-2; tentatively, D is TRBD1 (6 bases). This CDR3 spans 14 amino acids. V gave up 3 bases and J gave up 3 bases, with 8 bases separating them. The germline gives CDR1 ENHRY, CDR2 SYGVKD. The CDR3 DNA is TGTGCCATCAGTGAACAGGGAGACACCGGGGAGCTGTTTTTT. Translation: CAISEQGDTGELFF.

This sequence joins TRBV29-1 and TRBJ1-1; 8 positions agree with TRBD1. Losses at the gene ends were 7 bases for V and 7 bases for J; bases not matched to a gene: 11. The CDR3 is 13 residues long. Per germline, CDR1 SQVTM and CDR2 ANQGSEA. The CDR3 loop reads CSAFIGQGVEAFF. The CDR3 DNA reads TGCAGCGCCTTCATCGGACAGGGCGTTGAAGCTTTCTTT.

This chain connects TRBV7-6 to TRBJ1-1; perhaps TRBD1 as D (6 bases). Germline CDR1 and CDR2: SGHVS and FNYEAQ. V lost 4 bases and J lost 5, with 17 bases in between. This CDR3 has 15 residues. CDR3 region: CASSSSTARGTEAFF. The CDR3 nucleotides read TGTGCCAGCAGCTCATCGACAGCGAGGGGGACTGAAGCTTTCTTT.

CDR3 residues: CSANEFRNTEAFF. The CDR3 DNA follows: TGCAGTGCTAATGAGTTTAGGAACACTGAAGCTTTCTTT. This chain links TRBV20-1 with TRBJ1-1; D unclear. This CDR3 is 13 amino acids long. V was clipped by 4 bases and J by 1 base, with 10 bases between them. Germline V lookup: CDR1 DFQATT, CDR2 SNEGSKA (reference sequence).

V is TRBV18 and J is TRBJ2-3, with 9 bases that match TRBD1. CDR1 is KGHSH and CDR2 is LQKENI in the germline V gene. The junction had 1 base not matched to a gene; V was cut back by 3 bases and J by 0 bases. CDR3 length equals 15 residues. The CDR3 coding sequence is TGTGCCAGCTCACCGGGGACAGGGAGCACAGATACGCAGTATTTT. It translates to CASSPGTGSTDTQYF.

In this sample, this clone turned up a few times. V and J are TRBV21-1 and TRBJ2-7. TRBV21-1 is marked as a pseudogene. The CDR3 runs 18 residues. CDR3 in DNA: TGTGCCAGCAGCCGACGTTCGGGGGCCGGCGGGCGTTCCCACGAGCAGTACTTC. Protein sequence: CASSRRSGAGGRSHEQYF.

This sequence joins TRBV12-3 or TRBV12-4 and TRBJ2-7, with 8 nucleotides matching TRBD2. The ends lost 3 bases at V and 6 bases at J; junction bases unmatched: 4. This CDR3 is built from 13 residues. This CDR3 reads CASSFGGGGEQYF. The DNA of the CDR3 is TGTGCCAGCAGTTTCGGGGGGGGAGGCGAGCAGTACTTC.

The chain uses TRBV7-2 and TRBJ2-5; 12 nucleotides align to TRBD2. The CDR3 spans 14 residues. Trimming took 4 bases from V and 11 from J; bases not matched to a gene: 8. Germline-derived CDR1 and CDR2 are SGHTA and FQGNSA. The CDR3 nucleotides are TGTGCCAGCAGCTCTCTAGCGGGGGGGCTACAACAGTACTTC. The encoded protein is CASSSLAGGLQQYF.

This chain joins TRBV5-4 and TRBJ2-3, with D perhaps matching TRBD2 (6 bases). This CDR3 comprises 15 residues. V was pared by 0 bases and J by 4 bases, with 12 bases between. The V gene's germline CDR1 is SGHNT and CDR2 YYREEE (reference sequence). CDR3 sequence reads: CASSLGRENPDTQYF. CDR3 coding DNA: TGTGCCAGCAGCTTGGGCCGGGAGAATCCAGATACGCAGTATTTT.

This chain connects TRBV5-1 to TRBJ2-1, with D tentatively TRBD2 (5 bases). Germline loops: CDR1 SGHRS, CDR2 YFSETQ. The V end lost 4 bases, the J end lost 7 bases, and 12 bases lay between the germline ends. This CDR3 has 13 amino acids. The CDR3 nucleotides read TGCGCCAGCAGCACTGGACTGCCGAATGAGCAGTTCTTC. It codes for CASSTGLPNEQFF.

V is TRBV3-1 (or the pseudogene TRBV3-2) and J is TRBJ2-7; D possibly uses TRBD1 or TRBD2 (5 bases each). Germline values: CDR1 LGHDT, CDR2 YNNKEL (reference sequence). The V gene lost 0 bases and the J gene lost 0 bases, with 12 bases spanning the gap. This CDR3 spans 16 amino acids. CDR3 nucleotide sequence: TGTGCCAGCAGCCAAGATCTTGGGGGTTCCTCCTACGAGCAGTACTTC. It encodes CASSQDLGGSSYEQYF.

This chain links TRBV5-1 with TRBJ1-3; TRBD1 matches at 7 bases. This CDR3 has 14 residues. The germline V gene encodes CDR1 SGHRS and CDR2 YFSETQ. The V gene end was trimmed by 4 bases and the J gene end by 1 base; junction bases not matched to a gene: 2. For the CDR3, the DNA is TGCGCCAGCAGCGGGACAGCTTCTGGAAACACCATATATTTT. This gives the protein CASSGTASGNTIYF. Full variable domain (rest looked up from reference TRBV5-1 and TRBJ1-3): KAGVTQTPRYLIKTRGQQVTLSCSPISGHRSVSWYQQTPGQGLQFLFEYFSETQRNKGNFPGRFSGRQFSNSRSEMNVSTLELGDSALYLCASSGTASGNTIYFGEGSWLTVV.

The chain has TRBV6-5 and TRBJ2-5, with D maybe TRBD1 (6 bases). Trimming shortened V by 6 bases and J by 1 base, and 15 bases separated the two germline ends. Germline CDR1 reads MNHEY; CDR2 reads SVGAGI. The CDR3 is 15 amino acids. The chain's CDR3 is CASRFQDRFQETQYF. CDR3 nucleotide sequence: TGTGCCAGCAGGTTCCAAGACAGGTTCCAAGAGACCCAGTACTTC.